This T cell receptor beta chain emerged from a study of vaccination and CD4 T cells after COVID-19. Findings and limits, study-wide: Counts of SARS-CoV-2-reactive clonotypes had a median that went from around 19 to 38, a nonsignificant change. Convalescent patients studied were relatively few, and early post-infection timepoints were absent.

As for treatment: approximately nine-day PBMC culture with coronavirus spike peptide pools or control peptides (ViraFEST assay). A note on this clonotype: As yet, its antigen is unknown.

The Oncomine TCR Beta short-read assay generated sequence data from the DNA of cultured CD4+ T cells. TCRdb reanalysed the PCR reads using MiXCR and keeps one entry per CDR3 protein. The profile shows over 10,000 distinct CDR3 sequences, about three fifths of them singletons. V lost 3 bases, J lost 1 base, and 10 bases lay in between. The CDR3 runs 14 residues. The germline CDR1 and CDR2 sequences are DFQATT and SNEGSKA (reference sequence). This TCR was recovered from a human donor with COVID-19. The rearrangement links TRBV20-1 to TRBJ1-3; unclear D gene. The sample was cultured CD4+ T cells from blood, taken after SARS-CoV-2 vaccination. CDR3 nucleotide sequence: TGCAGTGCTAGGGAGGGAAGATCTGGAAACACCATATATTTT. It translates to CSAREGRSGNTIYF.